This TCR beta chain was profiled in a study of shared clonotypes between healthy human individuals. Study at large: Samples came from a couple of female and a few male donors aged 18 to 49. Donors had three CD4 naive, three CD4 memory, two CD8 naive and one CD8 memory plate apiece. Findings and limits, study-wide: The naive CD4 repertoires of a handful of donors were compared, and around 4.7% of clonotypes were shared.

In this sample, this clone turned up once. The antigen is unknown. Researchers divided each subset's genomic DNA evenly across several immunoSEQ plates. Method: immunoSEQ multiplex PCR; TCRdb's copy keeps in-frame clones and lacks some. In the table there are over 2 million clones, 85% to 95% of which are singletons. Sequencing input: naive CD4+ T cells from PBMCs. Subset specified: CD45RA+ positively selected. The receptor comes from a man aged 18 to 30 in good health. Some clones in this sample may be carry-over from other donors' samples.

CDR3 nucleotide sequence: TGTGCCTGGAGTCCCACTTTATCCGACGAGCAGTACTTC. Protein sequence: CAWSPTLSDEQYF. The chain recombines TRBV30 with TRBJ2-7, with D hard to call. The V gene lost 2 bases and the J gene lost 5 bases, with 13 bases spanning the gap. The V gene's germline CDR1 is GTSNPN and CDR2 SVGIG (reference sequence). The CDR3 extends over 13 amino acids.